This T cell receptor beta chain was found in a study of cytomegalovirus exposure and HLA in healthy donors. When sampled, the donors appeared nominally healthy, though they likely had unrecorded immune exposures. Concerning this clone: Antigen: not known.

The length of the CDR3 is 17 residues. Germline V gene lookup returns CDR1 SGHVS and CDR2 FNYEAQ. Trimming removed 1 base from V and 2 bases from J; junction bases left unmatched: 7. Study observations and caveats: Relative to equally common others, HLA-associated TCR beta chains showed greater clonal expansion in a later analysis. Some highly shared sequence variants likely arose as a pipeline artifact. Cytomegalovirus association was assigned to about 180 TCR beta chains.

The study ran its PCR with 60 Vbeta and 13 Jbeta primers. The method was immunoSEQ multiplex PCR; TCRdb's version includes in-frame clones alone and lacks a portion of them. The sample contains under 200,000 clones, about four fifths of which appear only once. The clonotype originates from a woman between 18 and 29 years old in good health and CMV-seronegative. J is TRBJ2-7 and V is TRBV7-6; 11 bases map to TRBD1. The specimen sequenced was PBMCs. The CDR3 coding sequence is TGTGCCAGCAGCTTAGAGCGGGGGACAGGGGGAACCTACGAGCAGTACTTC. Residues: CASSLERGTGGTYEQYF.